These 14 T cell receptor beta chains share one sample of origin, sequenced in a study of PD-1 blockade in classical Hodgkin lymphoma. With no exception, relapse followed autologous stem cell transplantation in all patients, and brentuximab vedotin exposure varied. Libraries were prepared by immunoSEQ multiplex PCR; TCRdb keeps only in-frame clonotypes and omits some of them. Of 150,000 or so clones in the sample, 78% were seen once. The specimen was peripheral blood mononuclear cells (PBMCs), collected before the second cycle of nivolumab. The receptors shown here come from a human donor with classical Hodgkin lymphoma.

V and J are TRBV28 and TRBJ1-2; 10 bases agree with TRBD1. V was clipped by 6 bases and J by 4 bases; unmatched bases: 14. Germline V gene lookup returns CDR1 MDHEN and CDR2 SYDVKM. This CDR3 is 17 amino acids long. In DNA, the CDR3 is TGTGCCAGCAGACAGGACAGGGGGGGTTCAGGTATCTATGGCTACACCTTC. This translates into CASRQDRGGSGIYGYTF.

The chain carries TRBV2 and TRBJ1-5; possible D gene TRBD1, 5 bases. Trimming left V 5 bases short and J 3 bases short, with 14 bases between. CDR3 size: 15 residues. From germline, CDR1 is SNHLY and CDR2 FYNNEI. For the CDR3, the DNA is TGTGCCAGCAGTAAGGACACCTGGATCAATCAGCCCCAGCATTTT. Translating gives CASSKDTWINQPQHF.

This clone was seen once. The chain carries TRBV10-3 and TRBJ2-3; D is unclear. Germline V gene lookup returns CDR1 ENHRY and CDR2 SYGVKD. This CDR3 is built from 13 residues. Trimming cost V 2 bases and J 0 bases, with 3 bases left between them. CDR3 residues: CAISEVSTDTQYF. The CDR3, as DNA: TGTGCCATCAGTGAGGTTAGCACAGATACGCAGTATTTT.

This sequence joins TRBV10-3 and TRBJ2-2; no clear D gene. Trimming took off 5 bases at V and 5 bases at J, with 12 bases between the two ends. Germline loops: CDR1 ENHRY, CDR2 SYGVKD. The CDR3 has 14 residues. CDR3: CAISPSYETGELFF. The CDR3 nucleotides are TGTGCCATCAGTCCATCCTATGAAACCGGGGAGCTGTTTTTT.

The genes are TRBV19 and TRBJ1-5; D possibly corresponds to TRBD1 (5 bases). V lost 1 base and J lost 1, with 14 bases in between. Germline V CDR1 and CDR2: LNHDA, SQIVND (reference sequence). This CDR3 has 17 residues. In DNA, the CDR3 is TGTGCCAGTAGTATAGTATTGTGGGGCGCGAGCAATCAGCCCCAGCATTTT. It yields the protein CASSIVLWGASNQPQHF.

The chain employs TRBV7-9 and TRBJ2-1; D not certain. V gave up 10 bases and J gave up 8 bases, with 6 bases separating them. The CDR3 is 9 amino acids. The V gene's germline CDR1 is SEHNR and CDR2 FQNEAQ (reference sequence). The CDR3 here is CATRHEQFF. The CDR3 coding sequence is TGTGCCACCCGACATGAGCAGTTCTTC.

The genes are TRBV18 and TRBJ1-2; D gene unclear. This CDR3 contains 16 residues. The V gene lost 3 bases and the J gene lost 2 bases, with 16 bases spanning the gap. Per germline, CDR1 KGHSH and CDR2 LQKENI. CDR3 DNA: TGTGCCAGCTCACCTCTCCCACCGAGCTTAAACTATGGCTACACCTTC. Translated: CASSPLPPSLNYGYTF.

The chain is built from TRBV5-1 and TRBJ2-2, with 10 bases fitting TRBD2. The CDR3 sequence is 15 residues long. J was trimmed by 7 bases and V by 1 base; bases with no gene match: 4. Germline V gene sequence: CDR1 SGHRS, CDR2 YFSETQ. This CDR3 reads CASSLSSGRDGELFF. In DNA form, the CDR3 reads TGCGCCAGCAGCTTGTCTAGCGGGAGAGACGGGGAGCTGTTTTTT.

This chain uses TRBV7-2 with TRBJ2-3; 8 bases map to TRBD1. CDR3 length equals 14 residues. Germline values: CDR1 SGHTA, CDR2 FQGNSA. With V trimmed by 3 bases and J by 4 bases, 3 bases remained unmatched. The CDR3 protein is CASSLDRVADTQYF. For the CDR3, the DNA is TGTGCCAGCAGCTTGGACAGGGTGGCAGATACGCAGTATTTT.

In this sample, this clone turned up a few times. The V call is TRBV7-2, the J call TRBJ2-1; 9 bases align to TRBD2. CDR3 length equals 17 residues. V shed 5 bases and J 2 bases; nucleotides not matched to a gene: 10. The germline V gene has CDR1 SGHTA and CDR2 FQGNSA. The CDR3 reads CASSIRGGRGAYNEQFF. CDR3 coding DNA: TGTGCCAGCAGCATTCGGGGCGGGAGGGGGGCCTACAATGAGCAGTTCTTC.

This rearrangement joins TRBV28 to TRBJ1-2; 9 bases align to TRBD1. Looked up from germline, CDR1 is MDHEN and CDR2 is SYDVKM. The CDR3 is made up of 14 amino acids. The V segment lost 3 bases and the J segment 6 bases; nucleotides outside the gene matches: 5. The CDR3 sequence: CASSFGDRVDGYTF. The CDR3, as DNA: TGTGCCAGCAGTTTTGGGGACAGGGTCGATGGCTACACCTTC.

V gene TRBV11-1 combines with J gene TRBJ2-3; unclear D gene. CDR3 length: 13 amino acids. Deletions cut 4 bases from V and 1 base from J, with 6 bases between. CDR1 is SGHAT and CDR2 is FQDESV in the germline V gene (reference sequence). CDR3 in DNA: TGTGCCAGCAGCTCCCCGGGCACAGATACGCAGTATTTT. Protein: CASSSPGTDTQYF.

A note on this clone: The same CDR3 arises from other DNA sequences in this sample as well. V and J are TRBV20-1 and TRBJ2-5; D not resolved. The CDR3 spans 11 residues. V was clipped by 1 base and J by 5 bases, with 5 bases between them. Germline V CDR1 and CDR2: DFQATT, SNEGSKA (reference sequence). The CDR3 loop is CSARVGETQYF. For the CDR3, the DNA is TGCAGTGCTAGAGTGGGGGAGACCCAGTACTTC.

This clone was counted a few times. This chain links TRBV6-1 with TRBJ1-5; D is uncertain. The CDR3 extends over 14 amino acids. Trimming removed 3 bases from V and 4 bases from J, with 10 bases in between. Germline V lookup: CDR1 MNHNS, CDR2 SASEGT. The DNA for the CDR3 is TGTGCCAGCAGTGAGCAGCTTCAAAATCAGCCCCAGCATTTT. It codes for CASSEQLQNQPQHF.